The 30 T cell receptor beta chains in this list originate from one sample, sequenced in a study of beta chain features in type 1 diabetes. Reverse transcribing all isolated RNA meant expressed TCRB transcripts were sequenced. Profiled with immunoSEQ multiplex PCR; TCRdb holds only in-frame clones, not every one. The table lists under 250,000 clones, approximately 10% of them singletons. The sample consisted of central memory CD4+ T cells from blood. The receptors stem from a young man in good health.

This clone has just a few counts. The chain carries TRBV30 and TRBJ1-1; D unclear. The CDR3 is made up of 13 amino acids. Looked up from germline, CDR1 is GTSNPN and CDR2 is SVGIG (reference sequence). Between the trimmed V and J ends, which lost 4 bases and 1 base, there was a span of 10 bases. The CDR3 nucleotides read TGTGCCTGGATCATGGACGGGAACACTGAAGCTTTCTTT. This codes for CAWIMDGNTEAFF.

This clone turned up a few times. This chain links TRBV4-3 with TRBJ1-2; TRBD1 matches 7 bases. CDR1 and CDR2 (germline): LGHNA, YSLEER. This CDR3 region has 16 residues. Unmatched junction bases numbered 7, after V lost 3 bases and J lost 0 bases. CDR3 nucleotides: TGCGCCAGCAGCCACGCCCGGGACAGCACTAACTATGGCTACACCTTC. Residues: CASSHARDSTNYGYTF.

This clone showed up just a few times. V and J are TRBV5-1 and TRBJ1-1, with TRBD1 as a possible D gene (6 bases). V lost 4 bases, J lost 0 bases, and 16 bases lay in between. The CDR3 sequence is 16 residues long. Germline lookup yields CDR1 SGHRS and CDR2 YFSETQ. This chain's CDR3 is CASSPSITGMNTEAFF. The CDR3 DNA follows: TGCGCCAGCAGCCCGTCGATAACAGGGATGAACACTGAAGCTTTCTTT. Complete variable domain (other parts from reference TRBV5-1 and TRBJ1-1): KAGVTQTPRYLIKTRGQQVTLSCSPISGHRSVSWYQQTPGQGLQFLFEYFSETQRNKGNFPGRFSGRQFSNSRSEMNVSTLELGDSALYLCASSPSITGMNTEAFFGQGTRLTVV.

CDR3 sequence: CAITAGGRAGETQYF. In DNA form, the CDR3 reads TGTGCCATTACCGCGGGAGGGAGGGCCGGAGAGACCCAGTACTTC. This chain links TRBV10-3 with TRBJ2-5; 9 bases map to TRBD2. CDR1 and CDR2 from the germline V gene are ENHRY and SYGVKD. J lost 4 bases, V lost 9 bases, and 12 bases had no gene match. There are 15 residues in the CDR3.

This clone was picked up a small number of times. V and J are TRBV7-2 and TRBJ1-5, with 7 bases that match TRBD1. Unmatched junction bases numbered 2, after V lost 5 bases and J lost 1 base. The CDR3 covers 14 residues. The germline gives CDR1 SGHTA, CDR2 FQGNSA. CDR3 amino acids: CASSHRGSNQPQHF. The CDR3 bases are TGTGCCAGCAGCCACAGGGGAAGCAATCAGCCCCAGCATTTT.

V gene TRBV19 combines with J gene TRBJ2-7; D is perhaps TRBD1 (5 bases). Trimming shortened V by 3 bases and J by 4 bases, and 13 bases separated the two germline ends. CDR3 size: 14 residues. Germline CDR1 LNHDA, CDR2 SQIVND (reference sequence). CDR3 sequence: CASSMSAGLYEQYF. In nucleotides, the CDR3 is TGTGCCAGTAGTATGTCGGCAGGGTTGTACGAGCAGTACTTC.

This clone occurred many times. The V and J genes are TRBV11-1 and TRBJ2-7, with unresolved D. The germline V gene encodes CDR1 SGHAT and CDR2 FQDESV (reference sequence). The CDR3 extends over 11 amino acids. V was shortened by 3 bases and J by 10 bases, with 10 bases between the two germline ends. The CDR3 reads CASSLGFSQYF. The CDR3 DNA sequence: TGTGCCAGCAGCTTGGGCTTCTCCCAGTACTTC.

The chain links TRBV9 to TRBJ2-7; 11 bases are shared with TRBD2. Trimming took 3 bases from V and 6 from J; bases not matched to a gene: 5. The CDR3 runs 14 residues. Germline values: CDR1 SGDLS, CDR2 YYNGEE. CDR3 region: CASSARGTSGEQYF. The CDR3 nucleotides read TGTGCCAGCAGCGCTCGCGGGACTAGCGGCGAGCAGTACTTC.

This chain uses TRBV11-2 with TRBJ1-2; D uncertain. The CDR3 contains 14 residues. Germline CDR1 and CDR2: SGHAT and FQNNGV. V was shortened by 0 bases and J by 8 bases, with 13 bases between the two germline ends. CDR3 loop: CASSLDLRTWGYTF. CDR3 nucleotide sequence: TGTGCCAGCAGCTTAGATCTTAGGACGTGGGGCTACACCTTC.

This chain uses TRBV28 with TRBJ2-3, with D perhaps TRBD1 (6 bases). The CDR3 spans 14 residues. V lost 6 bases to trimming and J lost 5 bases, with 15 bases between them. Germline loops: CDR1 MDHEN, CDR2 SYDVKM. For the CDR3, the DNA is TGTGCCAGCAGACCCACAGGGAGAAAAGATACGCAGTATTTT. Translation gives CASRPTGRKDTQYF.

This clone was seen a few times. The V and J genes are TRBV18 and TRBJ2-1, with D uncertain. CDR1 KGHSH and CDR2 LQKENI come from the germline V gene. This CDR3 has 15 amino acids. The V gene lost 0 bases and the J gene lost 9 bases, with 15 bases spanning the gap. The CDR3 coding sequence is TGTGCCAGCTCACCACCCGCCGTGGTAGATGGTGAGCAGTTCTTC. As protein: CASSPPAVVDGEQFF.

This clone was detected a few times. The V and J genes are TRBV5-1 and TRBJ2-7; D perhaps matches TRBD1 (5 bases). The germline CDR1 and CDR2 sequences are SGHRS and YFSETQ. V was trimmed by 4 bases and J by 4 bases, leaving 21 bases between them. The CDR3 covers 16 residues. The CDR3 bases are TGCGCCAGCAGCCCCCAGGGCGACCCAACGTTTTACGAGCAGTACTTC. Its protein product is CASSPQGDPTFYEQYF.

V is TRBV2 and J is TRBJ1-2; the D gene is possibly TRBD1 (5 bases). The CDR3 loop spans 12 amino acids. The germline V and J ends were trimmed by 7 bases and 6 bases, with 12 bases remaining between them. In germline, CDR1 is SNHLY, CDR2 FYNNEI. The CDR3 sequence is CASKSQGDGYTF. In nucleotides, the CDR3 is TGTGCCAGCAAATCGCAGGGCGATGGCTACACCTTC.

This clone has only a few counts. The genes are TRBV9 and TRBJ1-1; D may be TRBD1 (6 bases). The germline gives CDR1 SGDLS, CDR2 YYNGEE. The CDR3 contains 16 residues. V lost 4 bases, J lost 0 bases, and 16 bases lay in between. The chain's CDR3 is CASSLRGGQMNTEAFF. The CDR3 DNA reads TGTGCCAGCAGCCTACGTGGAGGACAGATGAACACTGAAGCTTTCTTT.

J is TRBJ1-2 and V is TRBV30, with D uncertain. Trimming pared 4 bases from V and 11 bases from J, leaving 17 bases between. Germline V gene sequence: CDR1 GTSNPN, CDR2 SVGIG (reference sequence). This CDR3 contains 12 residues. The CDR3 spells CAWTPAAGGYTF. The CDR3 nucleotides are TGTGCCTGGACCCCGGCGGCAGGAGGTTACACCTTC.

In this sample, this clone turned up a few times. CDR3 DNA: TGTGCCAGCAGTTCCCGACTAAACTACCCAGATCGGGATACGCAGTATTTT. This gives the protein CASSSRLNYPDRDTQYF. V is TRBV27 and J is TRBJ2-3, with a tentative D call TRBD2 (5 bases). The CDR3 runs to 17 residues. Germline V gene data show CDR1 as MNHEY and CDR2 as SMNVEV (reference sequence). Deletions cut 4 bases from V and 6 bases from J, with 23 bases between.

In this sample, this clone turned up a few times. V usage is TRBV23-1 and J usage is TRBJ1-1; D is uncertain. TRBV23-1 is classed as an ORF, of uncertain function. The CDR3 consists of 13 residues. With 4 bases removed from V and 3 bases from J, the gap between germline ends came to 9 bases. The CDR3 bases are TGCGCCAGCAGTCGGGGTGCATACACTGAAGCTTTCTTT. It yields the protein CASSRGAYTEAFF.

This clone turned up a few times. V is TRBV4-1 and J is TRBJ2-1; D might be TRBD1 or TRBD2, each matching 6 bases. The CDR3 is 14 residues long. Germline CDR1 and CDR2: MGHRA and YSYEKL. Trimming stripped 2 bases from V and 5 bases from J, with 10 bases between. The CDR3 loop is CASSQSGGHNEQFF. The CDR3 region has the DNA TGCGCCAGCAGCCAATCTGGGGGGCACAATGAGCAGTTCTTC.

This clone has ten or more counts. This chain uses TRBV9 with TRBJ2-7; 9 bases line up with TRBD2. After removal of 4 bases from V and 3 bases from J, the junction contained 5 bases not matched to a gene. CDR1 is SGDLS and CDR2 is YYNGEE in the germline V gene. The CDR3 length is 14 residues. The CDR3 region is CASSPGLARYEQYF. The CDR3 nucleotides read TGTGCCAGCAGCCCGGGACTAGCTCGCTACGAGCAGTACTTC.

The chain links TRBV30 to TRBJ2-7; D call uncertain. The length of the CDR3 is 12 residues. Trimming cost V 4 bases and J 0 bases, with 7 bases left between them. Germline CDR1 is GTSNPN and CDR2 is SVGIG (reference sequence). CDR3: CAWTPDSYEQYF. The CDR3 DNA reads as TGTGCCTGGACTCCGGACTCCTACGAGCAGTACTTC.

The chain recombines TRBV5-6 with TRBJ1-5, with a tentative D call TRBD1 (6 bases). The V end lost 2 bases, the J end lost 7 bases, and 16 bases lay between the germline ends. CDR3 length equals 15 residues. The germline CDR1 and CDR2 sequences are SGHDT and YYEEEE. DNA for the CDR3: TGTGCCAGCAGCTTTTGGTCAGGGGCCACCCAGCCCCAGCATTTT. It codes for CASSFWSGATQPQHF.

The chain is built from TRBV7-3 and TRBJ2-2; 8 bases line up with TRBD1. The CDR3 is 17 amino acids. The germline V gene has CDR1 SGHTA and CDR2 FQGTGA. V lost 0 bases, J lost 7 bases, and 10 bases stayed unmatched. The DNA for the CDR3 is TGTGCCAGCAGCTTAACGTTAACCAGGGGGCATGACGGGGAGCTGTTTTTT. Its protein product is CASSLTLTRGHDGELFF.

This clone has more than one count but fewer than ten. The CDR3 sequence is CASSAGTAGEQYF. CDR3 bases: TGCGCCAGCAGTGCCGGGACAGCTGGCGAGCAGTACTTC. The chain is built from TRBV10-1 and TRBJ2-7, with 7 bases that match TRBD1. Germline CDR1 is WNHNN and CDR2 is SYGVQD (reference sequence). Trimming removed 4 bases from V and 6 bases from J; junction bases left unmatched: 6. The length of the CDR3 is 13 residues.

This clone showed up just a few times. The chain is built from TRBV19 and TRBJ2-2, with 7 bases matching TRBD1. The CDR3 consists of 17 residues. Losses at the gene ends were 6 bases for V and 2 bases for J; bases not matched to a gene: 12. CDR1 is LNHDA and CDR2 is SQIVND in the germline V gene (reference sequence). The CDR3 region has the DNA TGTGCCAGTAGCGGGCCTCCCGGACAGGTTAACACCGGGGAGCTGTTTTTT. Protein product: CASSGPPGQVNTGELFF.

The V call is TRBV7-9, the J call TRBJ2-5; 7 bases map to TRBD1. The CDR3 has 15 amino acids. The germline V gene encodes CDR1 SEHNR and CDR2 FQNEAQ (reference sequence). V lost 1 base to trimming and J lost 3 bases; unmatched junction nucleotides: 5. Here the CDR3 reads CASSLGQGVKETQYF. As DNA, the CDR3 is TGTGCCAGCAGCTTAGGACAGGGTGTGAAAGAGACCCAGTACTTC. The variable domain in full, completed from reference TRBV7-9 and TRBJ2-5, reads DTGVSQNPRHKITKRGQNVTFRCDPISEHNRLYWYRQTLGQGPEFLTYFQNEAQLEKSRLLSDRFSAERPKGSFSTLEIQRTEQGDSAMYLCASSLGQGVKETQYFGPGTRLLVL.

The V gene is TRBV5-4, the J gene TRBJ2-3, with 7 bases that match TRBD1. The CDR3 is 13 residues long. V lost 9 bases to trimming and J lost 1 base; unmatched junction nucleotides: 5. Germline CDR1 is SGHNT and CDR2 is YYREEE (reference sequence). The CDR3 spells CATRTGGTDTQYF. In DNA, the CDR3 is TGTGCCACCCGGACAGGAGGCACAGATACGCAGTATTTT. Complete variable domain (other parts from reference TRBV5-4 and TRBJ2-3): ETGVTQSPTHLIKTRGQQVTLRCSSQSGHNTVSWYQQALGQGPQFIFQYYREEENGRGNFPPRFSGLQFPNYSSELNVNALELDDSALYLCATRTGGTDTQYFGPGTRLTVL.

This clone was counted between two and nine times. The rearrangement uses TRBV5-6 and TRBJ1-5; 10 positions match TRBD1. The V segment lost 3 bases and the J segment 4 bases; nucleotides outside the gene matches: 7. CDR1 SGHDT and CDR2 YYEEEE come from the germline V gene. This CDR3 has 16 residues. The CDR3 DNA reads as TGTGCCAGCAGCTCCTCCCGGGACAGGGGAAATCAGCCCCAGCATTTT. Its protein product is CASSSSRDRGNQPQHF.

The rearrangement links TRBV27 to TRBJ1-1, with TRBD1 as a possible D gene (6 bases). The V gene's germline CDR1 is MNHEY and CDR2 SMNVEV (reference sequence). The CDR3 length is 13 residues. The V end lost 5 bases, the J end lost 10 bases, and 17 bases lay between the germline ends. CDR3 sequence: CASSRGQGTAAFF. The CDR3 bases are TGTGCCAGCAGTCGCGGTCAGGGGACGGCAGCTTTCTTT.

This clone was recorded a few times. The chain is built from TRBV7-8 and TRBJ2-1; D unclear. The germline V gene has CDR1 SGHVS and CDR2 FQNEAQ. Trimming took off 1 base at V and 4 bases at J, with 11 bases between the two ends. This CDR3 spans 15 amino acids. This CDR3 reads CASSLGAQRYNEQFF. The CDR3 bases are TGTGCCAGCAGCTTAGGGGCACAGAGATACAATGAGCAGTTCTTC.

The table lists this clone with a few counts. The chain couples TRBV29-1 to TRBJ1-2; D is perhaps TRBD1 (5 bases). The CDR3 loop spans 11 amino acids. V dropped 7 bases and J dropped 7 bases, with 13 bases sitting between them. Germline V gene sequence: CDR1 SQVTM, CDR2 ANQGSEA. This CDR3 is CSEHRLGGYTF. The CDR3 nucleotides are TGCAGCGAGCACAGGCTTGGTGGCTACACCTTC.